This entry lists 16 T cell receptor beta chains sequenced from one sample in a study of follicular helper T cells after annual influenza vaccination. Produced via immunoSEQ multiplex PCR; TCRdb's table is partial and in-frame only. The table shows over 8,000 clones, with about 77% occurring only once. Sample time point: 2014-2015 season, pre-vaccination. The sample was CXCR5+ CD38- circulating T follicular helper cells from blood, taken on the day of influenza vaccination. The subset: circulating Tfh, non-naive CD4+CXCR5+PD-1+ (ICOS+CD38+ or ICOS-CD38-). The receptors were gathered from an adult who received the influenza vaccine.

This chain links TRBV6-5 with TRBJ2-2; D possibly corresponds to TRBD2 (5 bases). The germline V gene encodes CDR1 MNHEY and CDR2 SVGAGI. This CDR3 has 12 residues. V lost 6 bases, J lost 5 bases, and 7 bases lay in between. The CDR3 DNA reads as TGTGCCAGCAGGAGGGAGACCGGGGAGCTGTTTTTT. Encoded protein: CASRRETGELFF.

This chain uses TRBV7-2 with TRBJ2-5, with no clear D. Germline CDR1 is SGHTA and CDR2 is FQGNSA. This CDR3 region has 12 residues. V was pared by 2 bases and J by 9 bases, with 10 bases between. The CDR3 DNA sequence: TGTGCCAGCAGCTTATTATTTCCACCCCAGTACTTC. It specifies CASSLLFPPQYF.

The V call is TRBV27, the J call TRBJ1-1, with D possibly matching TRBD1 (5 bases). Germline CDR1 MNHEY, CDR2 SMNVEV (reference sequence). The CDR3 length is 16 residues. V gave up 6 bases and J gave up 1 base, with 18 bases separating them. This CDR3 is CASSRRQGGSNTEAFF. In nucleotides, the CDR3 is TGTGCCAGCAGCCGGCGGCAGGGCGGGTCGAACACTGAAGCTTTCTTT.

This rearrangement joins TRBV30 to TRBJ1-1, with no clear D. This CDR3 is 12 amino acids long. Trimming shortened V by 0 bases and J by 6 bases, and 8 bases separated the two germline ends. CDR1 is GTSNPN and CDR2 is SVGIG in the germline V gene (reference sequence). The CDR3 DNA reads as TGTGCCTGGAGTGTTCACAGATCTGAAGCTTTCTTT. Residues: CAWSVHRSEAFF.

This chain links TRBV7-8 with TRBJ1-3, with unresolved D. From germline, CDR1 is SGHVS and CDR2 FQNEAQ. V lost 5 bases and J 0 bases, leaving 14 bases between the germline ends. The CDR3 extends over 16 amino acids. The CDR3 is CASSPGGLISGNTIYF. Here the CDR3 DNA reads TGTGCCAGCAGCCCGGGTGGGCTGATCTCTGGAAACACCATATATTTT.

CDR3 loop: CASGLGQANTEAFF. CDR3 DNA sequence: TGTGCCAGCGGGTTGGGACAAGCGAACACTGAAGCTTTCTTT. The chain couples TRBV7-2 to TRBJ1-1; maybe TRBD1 (6 bases). There are 14 residues in the CDR3. Germline assignment: CDR1 SGHTA and CDR2 FQGNSA. V was cut by 8 bases and J by 1 base, with 14 bases left in between.

The rearrangement links TRBV4-3 to TRBJ1-2, with D perhaps TRBD1 (5 bases). V lost 0 bases and J 7 bases, leaving 21 bases between the germline ends. Germline loops: CDR1 LGHNA, CDR2 YSLEER. This CDR3 is 17 amino acids long. The CDR3 region is CASSQDIAVGAGGGYTF. CDR3 bases: TGCGCCAGCAGCCAAGATATAGCAGTCGGGGCGGGTGGTGGCTACACCTTC.

This clone was seen a handful of times. This chain connects TRBV5-1 to TRBJ1-2; D gene ambiguous. From germline, CDR1 is SGHRS and CDR2 YFSETQ. Trimming took off 5 bases at V and 4 bases at J, with 6 bases between the two ends. This CDR3 contains 11 residues. CDR3 DNA sequence: TGCGCCAGCAGTGATGGCTATGGCTACACCTTC. It translates to CASSDGYGYTF.

This clone appeared a few times. This chain links TRBV6-1 with TRBJ1-5, with TRBD1 matching over 7 bases. This CDR3 is 15 amino acids long. The germline CDR1 and CDR2 sequences are MNHNS and SASEGT. V shed 6 bases, J shed 0 bases, and the junction held 5 bases outside the gene matches. The CDR3: CASREGQISNQPQHF. For the CDR3, the DNA is TGTGCCAGCAGAGAGGGACAGATTAGCAATCAGCCCCAGCATTTT.

The chain combines TRBV7-2 with TRBJ2-5; D is unresolved. Germline V gives CDR1 SGHTA, CDR2 FQGNSA. CDR3 length equals 14 residues. V was trimmed by 3 bases and J by 4 bases, leaving 12 bases between them. The CDR3 nucleotides are TGTGCCAGCAGCTTCGGCCCGGGTTCAGAGACCCAGTACTTC. Translating gives CASSFGPGSETQYF.

The CDR3 bases are TGTGCCAGCAGCGGCACAGGGGTCGGAAAAGAGACCCAGTACTTC. This encodes CASSGTGVGKETQYF. The rearrangement uses TRBV5-4 and TRBJ2-5; 7 bases align to TRBD1. This CDR3 is built from 15 residues. Germline CDR1 reads SGHNT; CDR2 reads YYREEE (reference sequence). V was pared by 4 bases and J by 3 bases, with 9 bases of the junction left unmatched.

This rearrangement joins TRBV5-6 to TRBJ2-2; D is ambiguous. The CDR3 is 15 amino acids. Per the germline V gene, CDR1 is SGHDT and CDR2 is YYEEEE. Trimming removed 4 bases at V and 3 bases at J, with 13 bases between. The CDR3 DNA reads TGTGCCAGCAGCCCCGCAGACGTACACACCGGGGAGCTGTTTTTT. As protein: CASSPADVHTGELFF.

This rearrangement joins TRBV28 to TRBJ2-3; D is ambiguous. Germline V CDR1 and CDR2: MDHEN, SYDVKM. CDR3 length equals 16 residues. Trimming removed 3 bases from V and 0 bases from J, with 13 bases in between. For the CDR3, the DNA is TGTGCCAGCAGTTTTCTGGGCGACGGGAGCACAGATACGCAGTATTTT. It encodes CASSFLGDGSTDTQYF.

The rearrangement joins TRBV30 to TRBJ2-7, with a weak D call TRBD2 (7 bases). The CDR3 is 11 amino acids. In germline, CDR1 is GTSNPN, CDR2 SVGIG (reference sequence). The V gene lost 5 bases and the J gene lost 6 bases, with 11 bases spanning the gap. Here the CDR3 reads CAWGGGGEQYF. The CDR3 DNA reads TGTGCCTGGGGGGGAGGGGGCGAGCAGTACTTC.

This clone has a single count. The chain links TRBV9 to TRBJ2-7; D is unclear. CDR3 size: 15 residues. CDR1 and CDR2 from the germline V gene are SGDLS and YYNGEE. With 4 bases removed from V and 1 base from J, the gap between germline ends came to 15 bases. The CDR3 DNA follows: TGTGCCAGCAGCCCCAGCGACGGGTTTTCCTACGAGCAGTACTTC. This sequence encodes CASSPSDGFSYEQYF.

This clone was seen more than once but under ten times. The chain employs TRBV5-1 and TRBJ1-6; a weak D match, TRBD1 (5 bases). Germline V lookup: CDR1 SGHRS, CDR2 YFSETQ. The CDR3 sequence is 13 residues long. Trimming pared 5 bases from V and 9 bases from J, leaving 12 bases between. The CDR3 region is CASSLRDSSPLHF. The CDR3 region has the DNA TGCGCCAGCAGTCTACGGGACTCTTCACCCCTCCACTTT.